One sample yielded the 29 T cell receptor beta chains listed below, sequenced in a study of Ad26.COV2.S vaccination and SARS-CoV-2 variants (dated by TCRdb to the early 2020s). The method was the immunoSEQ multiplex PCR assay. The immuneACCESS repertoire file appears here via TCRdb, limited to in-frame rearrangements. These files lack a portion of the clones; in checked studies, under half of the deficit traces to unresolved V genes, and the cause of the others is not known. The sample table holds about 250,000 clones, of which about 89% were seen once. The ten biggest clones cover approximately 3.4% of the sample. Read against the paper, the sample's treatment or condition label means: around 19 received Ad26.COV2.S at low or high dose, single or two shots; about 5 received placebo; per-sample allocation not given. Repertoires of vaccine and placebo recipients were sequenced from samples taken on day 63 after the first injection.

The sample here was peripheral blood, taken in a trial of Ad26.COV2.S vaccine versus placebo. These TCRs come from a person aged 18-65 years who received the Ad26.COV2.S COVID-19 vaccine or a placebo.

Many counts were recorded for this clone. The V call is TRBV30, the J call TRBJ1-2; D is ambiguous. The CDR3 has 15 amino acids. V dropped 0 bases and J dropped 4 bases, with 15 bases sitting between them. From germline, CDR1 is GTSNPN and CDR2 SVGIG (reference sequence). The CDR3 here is CAWSVLPILRYGYTF. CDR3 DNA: TGTGCCTGGAGTGTACTCCCCATATTACGCTATGGCTACACCTTC.

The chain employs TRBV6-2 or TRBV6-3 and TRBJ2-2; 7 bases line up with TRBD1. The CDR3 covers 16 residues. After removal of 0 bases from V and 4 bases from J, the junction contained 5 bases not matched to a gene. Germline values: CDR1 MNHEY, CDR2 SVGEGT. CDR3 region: CASSYSRDRPTGELFF. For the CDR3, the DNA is TGTGCCAGCAGTTACTCCCGGGACAGACCCACCGGGGAGCTGTTTTTT.

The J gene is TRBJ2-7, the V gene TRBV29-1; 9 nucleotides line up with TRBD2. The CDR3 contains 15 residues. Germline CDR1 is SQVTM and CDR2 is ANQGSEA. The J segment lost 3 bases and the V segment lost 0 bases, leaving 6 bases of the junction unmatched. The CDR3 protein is CSVEDRTSGRYEQYF. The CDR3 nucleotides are TGCAGCGTTGAAGATCGCACTAGCGGGCGCTACGAGCAGTACTTC.

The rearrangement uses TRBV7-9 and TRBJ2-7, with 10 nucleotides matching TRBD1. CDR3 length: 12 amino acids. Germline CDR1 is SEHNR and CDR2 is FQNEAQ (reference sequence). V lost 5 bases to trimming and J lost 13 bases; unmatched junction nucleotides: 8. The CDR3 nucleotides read TGTGCCAGCAGCGAGGGGGACAGGGGAAAATACTTC. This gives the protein CASSEGDRGKYF.

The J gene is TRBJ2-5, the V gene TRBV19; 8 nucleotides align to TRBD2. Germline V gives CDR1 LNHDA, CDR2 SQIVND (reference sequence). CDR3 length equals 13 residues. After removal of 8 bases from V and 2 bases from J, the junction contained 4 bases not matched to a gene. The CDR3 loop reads CASSAGEQETQYF. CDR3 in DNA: TGTGCCAGTTCAGCGGGGGAACAAGAGACCCAGTACTTC. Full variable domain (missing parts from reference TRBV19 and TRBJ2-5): DGGITQSPKYLFRKEGQNVTLSCEQNLNHDAMYWYRQDPGQGLRLIYYSQIVNDFQKGDIAEGYSVSREKKESFPLTVTSAQKNPTAFYLCASSAGEQETQYFGPGTRLLVL.

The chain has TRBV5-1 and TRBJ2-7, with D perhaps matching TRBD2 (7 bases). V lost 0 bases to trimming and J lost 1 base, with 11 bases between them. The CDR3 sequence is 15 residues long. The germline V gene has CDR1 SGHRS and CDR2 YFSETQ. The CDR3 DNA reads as TGCGCCAGCAGCTTGGCGGGGGGCGATTCCTACGAGCAGTACTTC. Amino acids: CASSLAGGDSYEQYF. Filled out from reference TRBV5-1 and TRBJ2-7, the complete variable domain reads KAGVTQTPRYLIKTRGQQVTLSCSPISGHRSVSWYQQTPGQGLQFLFEYFSETQRNKGNFPGRFSGRQFSNSRSEMNVSTLELGDSALYLCASSLAGGDSYEQYFGPGTRLTVT.

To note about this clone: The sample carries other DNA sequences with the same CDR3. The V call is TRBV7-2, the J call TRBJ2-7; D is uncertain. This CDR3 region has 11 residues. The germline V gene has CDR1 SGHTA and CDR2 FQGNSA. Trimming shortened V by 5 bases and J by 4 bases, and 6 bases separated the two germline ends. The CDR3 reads CASSPLYEQYF. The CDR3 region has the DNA TGTGCCAGCAGCCCTTTGTACGAGCAGTACTTC.

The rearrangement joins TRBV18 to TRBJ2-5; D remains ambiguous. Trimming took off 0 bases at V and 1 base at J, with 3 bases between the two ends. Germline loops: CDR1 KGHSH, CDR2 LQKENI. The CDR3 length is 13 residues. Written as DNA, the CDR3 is TGTGCCAGCTCACCACCGACCCAAGAGACCCAGTACTTC. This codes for CASSPPTQETQYF.

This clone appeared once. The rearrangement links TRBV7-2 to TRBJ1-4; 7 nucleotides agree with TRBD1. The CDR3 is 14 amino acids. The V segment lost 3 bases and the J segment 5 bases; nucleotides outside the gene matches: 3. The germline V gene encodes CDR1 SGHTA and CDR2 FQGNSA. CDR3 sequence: CASSFSGQNEKLFF. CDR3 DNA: TGTGCCAGCAGCTTTTCGGGACAGAATGAAAAACTGTTTTTT.

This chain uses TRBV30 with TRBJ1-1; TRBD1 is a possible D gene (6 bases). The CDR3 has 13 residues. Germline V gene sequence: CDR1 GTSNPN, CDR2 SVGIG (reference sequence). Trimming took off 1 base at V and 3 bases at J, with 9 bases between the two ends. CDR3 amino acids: CAWSAGAYTEAFF. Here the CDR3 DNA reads TGTGCCTGGAGTGCAGGGGCCTACACTGAAGCTTTCTTT.

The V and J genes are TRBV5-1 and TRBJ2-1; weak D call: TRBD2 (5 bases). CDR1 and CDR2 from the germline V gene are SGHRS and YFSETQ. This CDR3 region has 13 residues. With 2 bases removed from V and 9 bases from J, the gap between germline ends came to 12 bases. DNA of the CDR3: TGCGCCAGCAGCTTAGGAGGAAGCCGTGAGCAGTTCTTC. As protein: CASSLGGSREQFF.

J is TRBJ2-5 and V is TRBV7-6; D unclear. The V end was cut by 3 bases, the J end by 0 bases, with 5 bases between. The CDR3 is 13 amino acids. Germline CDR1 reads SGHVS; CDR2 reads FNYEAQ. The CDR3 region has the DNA TGTGCCAGCAGCTTCTCGTACCAAGAGACCCAGTACTTC. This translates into CASSFSYQETQYF.

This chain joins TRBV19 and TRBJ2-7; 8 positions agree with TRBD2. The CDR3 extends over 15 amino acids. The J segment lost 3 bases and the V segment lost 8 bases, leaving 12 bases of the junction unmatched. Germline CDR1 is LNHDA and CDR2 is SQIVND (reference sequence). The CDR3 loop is CASGSGGPLDYEQYF. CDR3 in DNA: TGTGCCAGTGGATCGGGAGGGCCACTTGACTACGAGCAGTACTTC. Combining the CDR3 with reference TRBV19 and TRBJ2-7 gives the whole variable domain DGGITQSPKYLFRKEGQNVTLSCEQNLNHDAMYWYRQDPGQGLRLIYYSQIVNDFQKGDIAEGYSVSREKKESFPLTVTSAQKNPTAFYLCASGSGGPLDYEQYFGPGTRLTVT.

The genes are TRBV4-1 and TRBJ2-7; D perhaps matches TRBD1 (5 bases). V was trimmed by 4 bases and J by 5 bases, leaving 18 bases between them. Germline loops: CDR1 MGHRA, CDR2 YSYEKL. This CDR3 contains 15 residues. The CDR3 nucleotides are TGCGCCAGCAGCCGTAACCATAACAGGTTGGACGAGCAGTACTTC. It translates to CASSRNHNRLDEQYF.

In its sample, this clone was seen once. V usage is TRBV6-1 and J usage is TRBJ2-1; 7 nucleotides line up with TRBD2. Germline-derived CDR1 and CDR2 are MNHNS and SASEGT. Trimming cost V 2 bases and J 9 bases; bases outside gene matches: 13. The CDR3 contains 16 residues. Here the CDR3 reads CASSERAGAPWGEQFF. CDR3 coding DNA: TGTGCCAGCAGTGAAAGGGCGGGAGCCCCCTGGGGTGAGCAGTTCTTC.

This CDR3 is CASSRGRSYNSPLHF. The CDR3 DNA is TGTGCCAGCAGTAGAGGACGGTCTTATAATTCACCCCTCCACTTT. The chain recombines TRBV6-5 with TRBJ1-6; D gene unclear. Germline values: CDR1 MNHEY, CDR2 SVGAGI. The CDR3 spans 15 residues. Trimming shortened V by 5 bases and J by 4 bases, and 12 bases separated the two germline ends.

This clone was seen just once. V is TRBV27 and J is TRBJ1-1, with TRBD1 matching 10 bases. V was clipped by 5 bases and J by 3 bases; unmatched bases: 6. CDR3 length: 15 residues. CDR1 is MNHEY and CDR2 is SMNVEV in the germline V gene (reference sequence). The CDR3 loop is CASSTRDRGDTEAFF. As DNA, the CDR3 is TGTGCCAGCAGTACCCGGGACAGGGGCGACACTGAAGCTTTCTTT.

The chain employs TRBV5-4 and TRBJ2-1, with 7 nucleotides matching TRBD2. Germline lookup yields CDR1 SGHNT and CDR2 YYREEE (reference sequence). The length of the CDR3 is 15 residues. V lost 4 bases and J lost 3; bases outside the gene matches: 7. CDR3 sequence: CASSRTASGYNEQFF. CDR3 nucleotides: TGTGCCAGCAGCCGGACGGCTAGCGGCTACAATGAGCAGTTCTTC.

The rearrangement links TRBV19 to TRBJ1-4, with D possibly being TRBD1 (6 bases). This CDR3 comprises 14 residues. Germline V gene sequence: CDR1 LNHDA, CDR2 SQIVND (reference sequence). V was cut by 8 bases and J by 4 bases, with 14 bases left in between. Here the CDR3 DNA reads TGTGCCAGTCAAACAGGGAACCATAATGAAAAACTGTTTTTT. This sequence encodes CASQTGNHNEKLFF.

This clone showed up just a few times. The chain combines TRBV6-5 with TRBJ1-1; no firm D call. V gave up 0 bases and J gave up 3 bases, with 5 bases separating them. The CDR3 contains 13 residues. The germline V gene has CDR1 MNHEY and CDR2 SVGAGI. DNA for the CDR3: TGTGCCAGCAGTTACTCATGGGACACTGAAGCTTTCTTT. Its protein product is CASSYSWDTEAFF.

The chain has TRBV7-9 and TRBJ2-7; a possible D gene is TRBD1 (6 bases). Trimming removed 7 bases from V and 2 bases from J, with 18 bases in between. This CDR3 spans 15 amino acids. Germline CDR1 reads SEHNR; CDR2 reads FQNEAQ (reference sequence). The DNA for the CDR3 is TGTGCCAGCACCCCCTTCCAAACAGGGACCTACGAGCAGTACTTC. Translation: CASTPFQTGTYEQYF.

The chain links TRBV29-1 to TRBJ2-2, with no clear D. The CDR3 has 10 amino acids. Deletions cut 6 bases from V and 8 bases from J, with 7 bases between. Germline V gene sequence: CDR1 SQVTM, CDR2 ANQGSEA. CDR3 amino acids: CSVERGELFF. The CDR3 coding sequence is TGCAGCGTGGAAAGGGGGGAGCTGTTTTTT.

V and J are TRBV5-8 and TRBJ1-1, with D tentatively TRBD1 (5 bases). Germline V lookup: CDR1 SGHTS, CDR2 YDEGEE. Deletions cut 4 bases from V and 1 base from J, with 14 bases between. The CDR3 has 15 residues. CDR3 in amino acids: CASSRRDGENTEAFF. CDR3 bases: TGTGCCAGCAGCCGACGGGACGGGGAGAACACTGAAGCTTTCTTT.

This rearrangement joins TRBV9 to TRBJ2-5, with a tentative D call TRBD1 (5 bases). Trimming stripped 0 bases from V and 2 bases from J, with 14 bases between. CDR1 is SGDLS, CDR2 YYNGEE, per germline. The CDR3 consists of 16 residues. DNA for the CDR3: TGTGCCAGCAGCGTAGGCCTAGGGGCAGGTCAAGAGACCCAGTACTTC. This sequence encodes CASSVGLGAGQETQYF. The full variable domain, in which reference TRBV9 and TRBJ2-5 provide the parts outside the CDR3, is DSGVTQTPKHLITATGQRVTLRCSPRSGDLSVYWYQQSLDQGLQFLIQYYNGEERAKGNILERFSAQQFPDLHSELNLSSLELGDSALYFCASSVGLGAGQETQYFGPGTRLLVL.

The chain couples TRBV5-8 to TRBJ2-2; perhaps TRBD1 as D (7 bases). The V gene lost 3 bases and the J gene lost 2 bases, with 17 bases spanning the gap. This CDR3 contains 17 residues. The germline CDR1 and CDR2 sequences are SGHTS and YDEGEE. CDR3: CASSSIRTGLNTGELFF. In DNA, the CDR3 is TGTGCCAGCAGCTCCATCCGGACAGGACTAAACACCGGGGAGCTGTTTTTT.

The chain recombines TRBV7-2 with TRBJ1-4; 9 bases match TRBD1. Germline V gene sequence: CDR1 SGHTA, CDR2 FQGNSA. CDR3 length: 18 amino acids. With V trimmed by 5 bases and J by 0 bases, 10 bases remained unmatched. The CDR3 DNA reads TGTGCCAGCAGCCTAAGGACAGGGGCCTTTGCAACTAATGAAAAACTGTTTTTT. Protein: CASSLRTGAFATNEKLFF.

CDR3 in amino acids: CASSYSMAGGTEAFF. CDR3 nucleotides: TGTGCCAGCAGTTACTCGATGGCGGGGGGCACTGAAGCTTTCTTT. The J gene is TRBJ1-1, the V gene TRBV6-5; D may be TRBD1 (5 bases). The V end was cut by 0 bases, the J end by 4 bases, with 12 bases between. Germline lookup yields CDR1 MNHEY and CDR2 SVGAGI. The CDR3 has 15 amino acids.

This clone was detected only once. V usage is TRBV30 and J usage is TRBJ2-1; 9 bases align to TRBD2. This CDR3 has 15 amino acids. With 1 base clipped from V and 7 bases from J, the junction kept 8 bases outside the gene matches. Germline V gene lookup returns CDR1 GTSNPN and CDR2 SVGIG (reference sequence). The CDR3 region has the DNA TGTGCCTGGAGTGAGGCCAGCGGGAGGCAAAATGAGCAGTTCTTC. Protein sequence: CAWSEASGRQNEQFF.

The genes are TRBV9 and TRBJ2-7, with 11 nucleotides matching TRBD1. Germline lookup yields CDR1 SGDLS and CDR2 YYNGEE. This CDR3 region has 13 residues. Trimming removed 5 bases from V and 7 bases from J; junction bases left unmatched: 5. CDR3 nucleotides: TGTGCCAGCAGTGGACAGGGGGCGGGGGAGCAGTACTTC. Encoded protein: CASSGQGAGEQYF.